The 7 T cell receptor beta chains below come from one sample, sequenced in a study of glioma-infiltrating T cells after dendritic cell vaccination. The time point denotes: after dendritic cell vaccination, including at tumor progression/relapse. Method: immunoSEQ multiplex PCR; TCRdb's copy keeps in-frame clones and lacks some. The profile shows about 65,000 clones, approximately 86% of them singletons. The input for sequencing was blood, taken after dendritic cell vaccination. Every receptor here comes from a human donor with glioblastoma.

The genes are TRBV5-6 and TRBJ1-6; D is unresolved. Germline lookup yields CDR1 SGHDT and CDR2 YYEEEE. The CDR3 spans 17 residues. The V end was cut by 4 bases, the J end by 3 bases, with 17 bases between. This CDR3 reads CASSHTSGRDYNSPLHF. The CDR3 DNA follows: TGTGCCAGCAGCCACACCTCCGGACGGGACTATAATTCACCCCTCCACTTT.

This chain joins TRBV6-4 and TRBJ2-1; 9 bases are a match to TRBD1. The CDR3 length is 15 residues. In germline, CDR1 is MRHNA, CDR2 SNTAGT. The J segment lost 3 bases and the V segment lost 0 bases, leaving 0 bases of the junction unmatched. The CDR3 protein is CASSDSTGGYNEQFF. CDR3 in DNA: TGTGCCAGCAGTGACTCGACAGGGGGCTACAATGAGCAGTTCTTC.

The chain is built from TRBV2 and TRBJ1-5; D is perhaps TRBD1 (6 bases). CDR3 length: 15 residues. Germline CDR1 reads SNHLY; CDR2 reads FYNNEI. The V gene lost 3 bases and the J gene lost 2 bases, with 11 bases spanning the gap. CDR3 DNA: TGTGCCAGCAGTGACAGGGGCGTGGGCAATCAGCCCCAGCATTTT. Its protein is CASSDRGVGNQPQHF.

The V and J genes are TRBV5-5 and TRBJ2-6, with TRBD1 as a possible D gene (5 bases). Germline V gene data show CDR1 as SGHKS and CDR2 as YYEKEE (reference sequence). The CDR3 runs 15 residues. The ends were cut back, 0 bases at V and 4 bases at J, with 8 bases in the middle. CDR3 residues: CASSLAGSGANVLTF. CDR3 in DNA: TGTGCCAGCAGCTTGGCAGGGTCAGGGGCCAACGTCCTGACTTTC.

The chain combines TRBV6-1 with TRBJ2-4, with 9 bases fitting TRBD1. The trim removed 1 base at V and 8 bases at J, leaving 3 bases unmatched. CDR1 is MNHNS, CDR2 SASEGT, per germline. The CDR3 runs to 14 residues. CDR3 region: CASSEGGQGYIQYF. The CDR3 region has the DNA TGTGCCAGCAGTGAAGGTGGACAGGGGTACATTCAGTACTTC.

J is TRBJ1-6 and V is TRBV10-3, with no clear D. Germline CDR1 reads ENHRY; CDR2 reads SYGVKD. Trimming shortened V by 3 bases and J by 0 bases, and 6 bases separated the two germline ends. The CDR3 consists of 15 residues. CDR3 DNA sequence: TGTGCCATCAGTGATGGGAGCTCCTATAATTCACCCCTCCACTTT. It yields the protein CAISDGSSYNSPLHF.

CDR3 sequence reads: CASSVGAEAFF. CDR3 in DNA: TGTGCCAGCAGTGTAGGGGCTGAAGCTTTCTTT. The V gene is TRBV6-6, the J gene TRBJ1-1, with TRBD1 as a possible D gene (5 bases). Germline V CDR1 and CDR2: MNHNY, SVGAGI (reference sequence). V dropped 5 bases and J dropped 6 bases, with 7 bases sitting between them. This CDR3 is built from 11 residues.